This T cell receptor beta chain is drawn from a study of T cell responses to AZD1222 COVID-19 vaccine. Regarding the study as a whole: The study reported that nearly half of spike-specific TCRs target unmutated variant regions. Clonal diversity may have been underestimated in mostly white British donors. The repertoires were collected only after the peak T cell response.

For this clone: Its antigen is unknown.

The method was immunoSEQ multiplex PCR; TCRdb's version includes in-frame clones alone and lacks a portion of them. Of under 170,000 clones listed, 90% are singletons. Combined were second doses at about 4 or about 12 weeks. The CDR3 length is 15 residues. Germline V lookup: CDR1 LGHDT, CDR2 YNNKEL (reference sequence). V lost 1 base to trimming and J lost 5 bases, with 11 bases between them. The sequencing here drew on peripheral blood, taken 28 days after the second AZD1222 dose. This sequence originates from an adult who received the AZD1222 COVID-19 vaccine. The V call is TRBV3-1 (or the pseudogene TRBV3-2), the J call TRBJ2-2; D gene unclear. CDR3 sequence reads: CASSQGGAATGELFF. The CDR3 nucleotides are TGTGCCAGCAGCCAAGGGGGTGCGGCTACCGGGGAGCTGTTTTTT.